This T cell receptor beta chain was sequenced for a study of T cell changes during pregnancy in multiple sclerosis. Only in-frame clones appear in the TCRdb table, and some are missing; sequencing was by immunoSEQ multiplex PCR. The table lists some 38,000 clones, approximately 91% of them singletons. The sample here was CD4+ T cells from peripheral blood mononuclear cells, taken in the third trimester of pregnancy. This receptor was taken from a female donor in good health, enrolled as a control in a pregnancy study.

The CDR3 protein is CASSSILGGNNEQFF. The CDR3 coding sequence is TGTGCCAGCAGCTCTATTCTGGGGGGAAACAATGAGCAGTTCTTC. The V and J genes are TRBV28 and TRBJ2-1; a possible D gene is TRBD2 (6 bases). The CDR3 covers 15 residues. Germline V CDR1 and CDR2: MDHEN, SYDVKM. With 6 bases removed from V and 5 bases from J, the gap between germline ends came to 17 bases. Full variable domain (outside the CDR3, taken from reference TRBV28 and TRBJ2-1): DVKVTQSSRYLVKRTGEKVFLECVQDMDHENMFWYRQDPGLGLRLIYFSYDVKMKEKGDIPEGYSVSREKKERFSLILESASTNQTSMYLCASSSILGGNNEQFFGPGTRLTVL.